This T cell receptor beta chain was recovered during a study of cytomegalovirus exposure and HLA in healthy donors. Germline V lookup: CDR1 KGHSH, CDR2 LQKENI. The V end lost 3 bases, the J end lost 7 bases, and 16 bases lay between the germline ends. CDR3 length: 15 amino acids. The PCR ran on 60 Vbeta and 13 Jbeta primers. Data came from immunoSEQ multiplex PCR; TCRdb stores just in-frame clones and leaves some out. This sample has about 130,000 clones, with about 74% found just once. The sample consisted of PBMCs. The genes are TRBV18 and TRBJ1-5, with D possibly being TRBD1 (6 bases). The receptor was derived from a man younger than 35 in good health and CMV-seropositive. For the CDR3, the DNA is TGTGCCAGCTCACCGGTCCGCGGGGGCGGCCAGCCCCAGCATTTT. This encodes CASSPVRGGGQPQHF.